This entry concerns a single TCR beta chain. This sample is part of a study of blood T cell repertoires in COVID-19. This table comes from immunoSEQ multiplex PCR, and its TCRdb copy is limited to in-frame clones, with some not included. The table has over 300,000 clones, nearly 90% seen once; the top ten hold approximately 6.2%. The V gene's germline CDR1 is SNHLY and CDR2 FYNNEI. Trimming left V 8 bases short and J 1 base short, with 6 bases between. The CDR3 length is 12 residues. The chain uses TRBV2 and TRBJ1-5; D may be TRBD1 (5 bases). The TCR comes from a man aged 18 to 30 with active or convalescent COVID-19. Specimen: peripheral blood. The CDR3 reads CASGQSNQPQHF. The CDR3 DNA is TGTGCCAGCGGACAAAGCAATCAGCCCCAGCATTTT.